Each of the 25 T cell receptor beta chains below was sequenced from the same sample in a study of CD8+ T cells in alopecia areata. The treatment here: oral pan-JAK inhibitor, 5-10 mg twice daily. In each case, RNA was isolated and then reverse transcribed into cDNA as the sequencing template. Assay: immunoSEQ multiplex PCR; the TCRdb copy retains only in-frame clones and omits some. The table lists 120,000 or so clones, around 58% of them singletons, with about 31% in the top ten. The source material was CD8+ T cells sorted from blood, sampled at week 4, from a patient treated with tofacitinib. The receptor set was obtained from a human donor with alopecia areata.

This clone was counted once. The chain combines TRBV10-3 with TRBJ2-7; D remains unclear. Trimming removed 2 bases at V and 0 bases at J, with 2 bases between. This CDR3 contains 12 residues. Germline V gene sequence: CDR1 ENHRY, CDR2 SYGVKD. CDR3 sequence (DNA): TGTGCCATCAGTGAGAACTCCTACGAGCAGTACTTC. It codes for CAISENSYEQYF.

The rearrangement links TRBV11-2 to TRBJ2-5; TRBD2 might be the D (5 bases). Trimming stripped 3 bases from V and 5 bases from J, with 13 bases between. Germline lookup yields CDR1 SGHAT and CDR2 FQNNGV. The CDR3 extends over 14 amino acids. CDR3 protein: CASSFLDGVETQYF. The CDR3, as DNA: TGTGCCAGCAGCTTCCTTGACGGGGTGGAGACCCAGTACTTC.

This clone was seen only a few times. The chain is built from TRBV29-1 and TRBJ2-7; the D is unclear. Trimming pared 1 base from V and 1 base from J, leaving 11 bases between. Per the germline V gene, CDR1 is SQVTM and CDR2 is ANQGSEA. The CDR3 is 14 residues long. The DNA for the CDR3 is TGCAGCGTTGAAGGCGACCGAGATTCCTACGAGCAGTACTTC. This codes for CSVEGDRDSYEQYF.

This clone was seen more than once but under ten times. For the CDR3, the DNA is TGTGCCAGCAGAATCAGGGGCAGCTCTGGAAACACCATATATTTT. This codes for CASRIRGSSGNTIYF. V is TRBV11-2 and J is TRBJ1-3, with D perhaps matching TRBD1 (6 bases). The CDR3 loop spans 15 amino acids. Per the germline V gene, CDR1 is SGHAT and CDR2 is FQNNGV. V lost 6 bases and J 0 bases, leaving 12 bases between the germline ends.

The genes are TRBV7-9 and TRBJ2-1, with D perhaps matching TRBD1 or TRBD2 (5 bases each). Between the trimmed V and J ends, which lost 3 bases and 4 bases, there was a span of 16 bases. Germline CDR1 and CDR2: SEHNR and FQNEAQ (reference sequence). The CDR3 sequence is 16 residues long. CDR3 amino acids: CASSFQSPGRYNEQFF. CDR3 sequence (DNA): TGTGCCAGCAGCTTTCAATCCCCAGGGAGATACAATGAGCAGTTCTTC. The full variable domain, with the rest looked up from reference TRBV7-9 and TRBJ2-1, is DTGVSQNPRHKITKRGQNVTFRCDPISEHNRLYWYRQTLGQGPEFLTYFQNEAQLEKSRLLSDRFSAERPKGSFSTLEIQRTEQGDSAMYLCASSFQSPGRYNEQFFGPGTRLTVL.

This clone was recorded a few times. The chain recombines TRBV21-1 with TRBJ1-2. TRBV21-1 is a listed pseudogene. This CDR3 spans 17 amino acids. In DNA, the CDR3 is TGTGCCAGCAGCCCCAAGATCAGGGAGGGAGGAAACTATGGCTACACCTTC. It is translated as CASSPKIREGGNYGYTF.

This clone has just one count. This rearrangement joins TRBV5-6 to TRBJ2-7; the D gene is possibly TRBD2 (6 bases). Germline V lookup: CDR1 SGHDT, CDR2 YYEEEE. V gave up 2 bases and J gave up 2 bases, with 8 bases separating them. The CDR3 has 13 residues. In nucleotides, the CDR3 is TGTGCCAGCAGCTTCTCGGGGGCCTACGAGCAGTACTTC. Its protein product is CASSFSGAYEQYF.

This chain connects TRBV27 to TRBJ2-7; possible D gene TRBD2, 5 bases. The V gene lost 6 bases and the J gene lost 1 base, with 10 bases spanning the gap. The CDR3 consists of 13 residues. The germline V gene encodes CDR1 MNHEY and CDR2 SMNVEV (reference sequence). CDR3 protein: CASSPGGSYEQYF. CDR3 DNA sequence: TGTGCCAGCAGCCCCGGAGGTTCCTACGAGCAGTACTTC.

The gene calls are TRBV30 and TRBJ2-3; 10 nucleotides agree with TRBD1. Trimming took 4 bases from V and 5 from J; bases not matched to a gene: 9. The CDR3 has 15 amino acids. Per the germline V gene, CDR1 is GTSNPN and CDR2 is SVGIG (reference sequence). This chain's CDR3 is CAWNTTGGLGDTQYF. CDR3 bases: TGTGCCTGGAATACGACAGGGGGCCTAGGAGATACGCAGTATTTT.

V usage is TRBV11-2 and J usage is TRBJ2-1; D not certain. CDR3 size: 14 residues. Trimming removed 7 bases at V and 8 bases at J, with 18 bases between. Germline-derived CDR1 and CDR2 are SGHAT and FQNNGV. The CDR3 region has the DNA TGTGCCAGCATCCTCGAAAGTCCCCCCGATGAGCAGTTCTTC. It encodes CASILESPPDEQFF.

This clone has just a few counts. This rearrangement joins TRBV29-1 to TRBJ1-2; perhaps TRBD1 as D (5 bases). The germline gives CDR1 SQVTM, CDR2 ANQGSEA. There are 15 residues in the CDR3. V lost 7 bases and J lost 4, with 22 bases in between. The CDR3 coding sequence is TGCAGCGGGAAATCAGGGTACCCTACCCTCTATGGCTACACCTTC. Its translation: CSGKSGYPTLYGYTF.

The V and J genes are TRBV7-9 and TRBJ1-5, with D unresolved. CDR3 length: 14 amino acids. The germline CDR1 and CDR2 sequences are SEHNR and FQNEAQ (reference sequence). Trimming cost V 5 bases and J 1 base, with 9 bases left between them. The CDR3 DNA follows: TGTGCCAGCAGCCGGGGTCCGAGCAATCAGCCCCAGCATTTT. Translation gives CASSRGPSNQPQHF.

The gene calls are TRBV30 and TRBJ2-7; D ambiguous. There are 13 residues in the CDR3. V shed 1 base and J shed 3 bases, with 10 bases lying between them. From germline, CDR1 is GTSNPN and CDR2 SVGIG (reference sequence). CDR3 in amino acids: CAWSGPQSYEQYF. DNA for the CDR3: TGTGCCTGGAGTGGCCCGCAGAGCTACGAGCAGTACTTC.

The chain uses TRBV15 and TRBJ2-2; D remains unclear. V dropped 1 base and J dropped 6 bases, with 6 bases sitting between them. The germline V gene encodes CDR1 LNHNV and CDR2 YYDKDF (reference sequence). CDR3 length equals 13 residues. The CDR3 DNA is TGTGCCACCAGCAGAGGGTTGGCCGGGGAGCTGTTTTTT. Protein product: CATSRGLAGELFF.

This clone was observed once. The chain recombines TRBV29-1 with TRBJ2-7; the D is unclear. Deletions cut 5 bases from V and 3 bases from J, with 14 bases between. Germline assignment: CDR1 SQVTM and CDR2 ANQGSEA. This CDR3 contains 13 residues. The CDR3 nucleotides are TGCAGCGTTCAAGGACCAAATTACTACGAGCAGTACTTC. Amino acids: CSVQGPNYYEQYF.

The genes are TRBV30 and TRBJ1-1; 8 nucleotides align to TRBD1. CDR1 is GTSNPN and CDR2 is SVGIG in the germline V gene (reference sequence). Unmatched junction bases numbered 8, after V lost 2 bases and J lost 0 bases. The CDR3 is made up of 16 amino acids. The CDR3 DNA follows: TGTGCCTGGAGTCTCGGACAGGGAATGATGAACACTGAAGCTTTCTTT. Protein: CAWSLGQGMMNTEAFF. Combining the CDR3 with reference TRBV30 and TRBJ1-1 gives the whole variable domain SQTIHQWPATLVQPVGSPLSLECTVEGTSNPNLYWYRQAAGRGLQLLFYSVGIGQISSEVPQNLSASRPQDRQFILSSKKLLLSDSGFYLCAWSLGQGMMNTEAFFGQGTRLTVV.

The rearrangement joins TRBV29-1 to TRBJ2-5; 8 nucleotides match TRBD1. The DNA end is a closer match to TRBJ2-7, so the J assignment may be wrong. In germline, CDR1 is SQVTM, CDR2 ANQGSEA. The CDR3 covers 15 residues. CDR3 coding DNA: TGCAGCGTTGAATCAGGGCTAGACAGGGGCTACGAGCAGTACTTC. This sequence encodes CSVESGLDRGYEQYF.

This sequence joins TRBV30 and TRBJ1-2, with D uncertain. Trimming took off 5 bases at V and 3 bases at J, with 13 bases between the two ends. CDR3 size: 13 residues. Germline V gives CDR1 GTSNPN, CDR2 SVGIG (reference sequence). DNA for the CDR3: TGTGCCTGGGCCACCAAGGATTACTATGGCTACACCTTC. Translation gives CAWATKDYYGYTF.

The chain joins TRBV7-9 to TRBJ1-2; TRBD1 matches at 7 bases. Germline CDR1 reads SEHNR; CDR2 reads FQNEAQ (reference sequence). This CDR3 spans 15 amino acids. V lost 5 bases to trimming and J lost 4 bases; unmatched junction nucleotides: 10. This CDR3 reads CASSPVEGAGYGYTF. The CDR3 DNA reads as TGTGCCAGCAGCCCCGTGGAGGGGGCAGGCTATGGCTACACCTTC.

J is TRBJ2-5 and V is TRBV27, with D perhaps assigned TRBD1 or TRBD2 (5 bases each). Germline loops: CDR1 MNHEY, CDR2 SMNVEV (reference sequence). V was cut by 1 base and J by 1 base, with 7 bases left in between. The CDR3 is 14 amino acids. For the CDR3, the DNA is TGTGCCAGCAGTTTATGGGGGATCCAAGAGACCCAGTACTTC. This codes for CASSLWGIQETQYF.

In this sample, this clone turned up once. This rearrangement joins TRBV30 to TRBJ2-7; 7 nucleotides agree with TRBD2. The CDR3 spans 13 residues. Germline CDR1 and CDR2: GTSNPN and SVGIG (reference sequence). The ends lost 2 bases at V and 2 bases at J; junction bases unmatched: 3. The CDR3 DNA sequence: TGTGCCTGGAGTATGGGGGGGACCTACGAGCAGTACTTC. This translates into CAWSMGGTYEQYF.

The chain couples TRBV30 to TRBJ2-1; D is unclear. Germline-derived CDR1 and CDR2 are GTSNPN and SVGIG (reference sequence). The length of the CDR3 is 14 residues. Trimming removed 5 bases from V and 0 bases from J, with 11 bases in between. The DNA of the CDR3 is TGTGCCTGGCAAGGGATACCCTCCTACAATGAGCAGTTCTTC. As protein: CAWQGIPSYNEQFF.

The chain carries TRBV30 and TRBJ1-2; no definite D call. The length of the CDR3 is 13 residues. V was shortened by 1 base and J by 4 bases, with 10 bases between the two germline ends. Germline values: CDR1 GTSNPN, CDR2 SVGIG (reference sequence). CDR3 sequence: CAWSGRNSYGYTF. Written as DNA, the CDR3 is TGTGCCTGGAGTGGACGGAACAGCTATGGCTACACCTTC.

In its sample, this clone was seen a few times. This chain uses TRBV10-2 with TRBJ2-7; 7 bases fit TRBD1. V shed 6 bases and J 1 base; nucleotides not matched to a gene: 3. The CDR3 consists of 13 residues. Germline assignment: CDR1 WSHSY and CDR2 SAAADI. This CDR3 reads CASSEGASYEQYF. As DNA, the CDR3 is TGCGCCAGCAGCGAGGGGGCTTCCTACGAGCAGTACTTC.

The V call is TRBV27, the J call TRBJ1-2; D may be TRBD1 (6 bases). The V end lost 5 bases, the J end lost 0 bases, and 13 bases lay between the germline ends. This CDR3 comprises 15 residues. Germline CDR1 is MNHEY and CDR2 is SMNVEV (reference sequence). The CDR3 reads CASSLTGSSNYGYTF. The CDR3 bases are TGTGCCAGCAGTCTTACAGGGTCCTCTAACTATGGCTACACCTTC.